The 30 T cell receptor beta chains given below trace back to one sample, sequenced in a study of ipilimumab plus nivolumab after autologous stem cell transplantation (dated by TCRdb to the early 2020s). Library method: the immunoSEQ multiplex PCR assay. In TCRdb, the immuneACCESS table is reduced to in-frame sequences with V and J assigned. These tables do not hold every clone; where another copy was compared, an unresolved V gene accounts for under half, and the others remain unexplained. The sample yields 17,000 or so clones; around 80% were counted once. The ten top clones hold 35% of the sample. The sample in question was PBMCs, obtained in a trial of ipilimumab plus nivolumab as post-transplant consolidation. These receptor sequences come from a male donor with diffuse large B-cell lymphoma.

The chain uses TRBV27 and TRBJ2-3; TRBD1 matches at 7 bases. CDR3 size: 14 residues. Trimming removed 6 bases from V and 6 bases from J; junction bases left unmatched: 9. CDR1 and CDR2 from the germline V gene are MNHEY and SMNVEV (reference sequence). In DNA, the CDR3 is TGTGCCAGCAGCCCACAGGGGCCCGATGATACGCAGTATTTT. It specifies CASSPQGPDDTQYF.

V usage is TRBV30 and J usage is TRBJ2-3; TRBD2 matches 7 bases. This CDR3 has 13 residues. Germline V gives CDR1 GTSNPN, CDR2 SVGIG (reference sequence). Trimming removed 2 bases from V and 5 bases from J; junction bases left unmatched: 4. The CDR3 nucleotides are TGTGCCTGGAGTTTAAGCGGGGAAGATACGCAGTATTTT. It codes for CAWSLSGEDTQYF.

This chain uses TRBV2 with TRBJ2-4; 7 nucleotides agree with TRBD2. The germline V gene has CDR1 SNHLY and CDR2 FYNNEI. The trim removed 9 bases at V and 1 base at J, leaving 6 bases unmatched. The CDR3 has 14 residues. For the CDR3, the DNA is TGTGCCAGTGTCCCGGGAGGCGCCAAAAACATTCAGTACTTC. Translation gives CASVPGGAKNIQYF.

The chain recombines TRBV15 with TRBJ2-7; 7 bases match TRBD1. V lost 5 bases to trimming and J lost 5 bases; unmatched junction nucleotides: 3. Germline V gives CDR1 LNHNV, CDR2 YYDKDF (reference sequence). The CDR3 loop spans 12 amino acids. CDR3 coding DNA: TGTGCCACCAGCCAGGACAGGAACGAGCAGTACTTC. Protein product: CATSQDRNEQYF. The variable domain in full, with the rest retrieved from reference TRBV15 and TRBJ2-7, is DAMVIQNPRYQVTQFGKPVTLSCSQTLNHNVMYWYQQKSSQAPKLLFHYYDKDFNNEADTPDNFQSRRPNTSFCFLDIRSPGLGDTAMYLCATSQDRNEQYFGPGTRLTVT.

As DNA, the CDR3 is TGTGCCAGCACCTTCCCGGGAGGGCCGGAGTTCTTC. Amino acids: CASTFPGGPEFF. The chain recombines TRBV7-8 with TRBJ2-1, with 8 bases identical to TRBD2. This CDR3 comprises 12 residues. The germline gives CDR1 SGHVS, CDR2 FQNEAQ. Trimming cost V 7 bases and J 14 bases; bases outside gene matches: 10.

The chain couples TRBV5-6 to TRBJ1-4, with D uncertain. The CDR3 is made up of 14 amino acids. The germline V and J ends were trimmed by 5 bases and 8 bases, with 16 bases remaining between them. Germline V gene lookup returns CDR1 SGHDT and CDR2 YYEEEE. The CDR3 reads CASSLGPGSEKLFF. CDR3 nucleotide sequence: TGTGCCAGCAGTTTAGGCCCGGGCTCGGAAAAACTGTTTTTT. The full variable domain, with the rest looked up from reference TRBV5-6 and TRBJ1-4, is DAGVTQSPTHLIKTRGQQVTLRCSPKSGHDTVSWYQQALGQGPQFIFQYYEEEERQRGNFPDRFSGHQFPNYSSELNVNALLLGDSALYLCASSLGPGSEKLFFGSGTQLSVL.

V usage is TRBV5-4 and J usage is TRBJ1-2; D call uncertain. Germline CDR1 SGHNT, CDR2 YYREEE (reference sequence). This CDR3 is 13 amino acids long. Trimming took off 2 bases at V and 3 bases at J, with 8 bases between the two ends. CDR3 protein: CASSLRVDYGYTF. The CDR3 nucleotides are TGTGCCAGCAGCTTAAGGGTTGACTATGGCTACACCTTC.

The CDR3 reads CASSQEGSLRLPLHF. In DNA, the CDR3 is TGCGCCAGCAGCCAAGAGGGCAGCCTTAGGCTGCCCCTCCACTTT. The chain recombines TRBV4-3 with TRBJ1-6; D ambiguous. Between the trimmed V and J ends, which lost 0 bases and 13 bases, there was a span of 16 bases. The CDR3 sequence is 15 residues long. Germline values: CDR1 LGHNA, CDR2 YSLEER.

In this sample, this clone turned up a few times. The chain couples TRBV5-1 to TRBJ1-5; D possibly corresponds to TRBD1 (6 bases). Germline CDR1 and CDR2: SGHRS and YFSETQ. The CDR3 covers 13 residues. V was shortened by 5 bases and J by 7 bases, with 13 bases between the two germline ends. The CDR3 DNA is TGCGCCAGCAGATCCGAGGGGGACCAGCCCCAGCATTTT. It yields the protein CASRSEGDQPQHF.

CDR3 in amino acids: CASIDGASATEAFF. The CDR3 DNA sequence: TGTGCCAGTATCGACGGGGCTTCCGCCACTGAAGCTTTCTTT. The chain couples TRBV19 to TRBJ1-1; TRBD1 is a possible D gene (5 bases). Trimming cost V 7 bases and J 4 bases, with 16 bases left between them. CDR3 length: 14 residues. CDR1 LNHDA and CDR2 SQIVND come from the germline V gene (reference sequence).

The genes are TRBV6-5 and TRBJ2-1; D unclear. This CDR3 has 13 amino acids. Germline V gene lookup returns CDR1 MNHEY and CDR2 SVGAGI. Deletions cut 3 bases from V and 4 bases from J, with 7 bases between. The chain's CDR3 is CASSYNKYNEQFF. The CDR3 DNA reads as TGTGCCAGCAGTTATAACAAATACAATGAGCAGTTCTTC.

J is TRBJ1-1 and V is TRBV11-2; tentative D call: TRBD1 (5 bases). The CDR3 has 14 residues. V was pared by 0 bases and J by 6 bases, with 11 bases between. CDR1 and CDR2 (germline): SGHAT, FQNNGV. In DNA, the CDR3 is TGTGCCAGCAGCTTAGATGGGACGATCTCTGAAGCTTTCTTT. It codes for CASSLDGTISEAFF.

The V gene is TRBV11-2, the J gene TRBJ1-5; the D gene is possibly TRBD1 (5 bases). The ends were cut back, 3 bases at V and 7 bases at J, with 16 bases in the middle. Germline CDR1 SGHAT, CDR2 FQNNGV. This CDR3 is 15 amino acids long. The CDR3 loop reads CASSLSGGTGQPQHF. In DNA form, the CDR3 reads TGTGCCAGCAGCTTGAGCGGGGGGACTGGACAGCCCCAGCATTTT.

The V and J genes are TRBV4-1 and TRBJ2-7, with TRBD2 identical over 7 bases. J gave up 1 base and V 2 bases, and 8 bases lay outside the gene matches. The CDR3 length is 16 residues. Germline V gene data show CDR1 as MGHRA and CDR2 as YSYEKL. This chain's CDR3 is CASSQRLGRESYEQYF. The CDR3 region has the DNA TGCGCCAGCAGCCAAAGGCTGGGGCGGGAGTCCTACGAGCAGTACTTC.

The chain recombines TRBV6-5 with TRBJ2-7, with no clear D. Trimming took off 8 bases at V and 0 bases at J, with 14 bases between the two ends. Germline CDR1 is MNHEY and CDR2 is SVGAGI. The CDR3 sequence is 14 residues long. CDR3 residues: CASRVLESSYEQYF. DNA for the CDR3: TGTGCCAGCCGTGTGCTGGAGAGCTCCTACGAGCAGTACTTC.

The V call is TRBV15, the J call TRBJ2-1; D not certain. V was trimmed by 3 bases and J by 4 bases, leaving 7 bases between them. This CDR3 is 13 amino acids long. The V gene's germline CDR1 is LNHNV and CDR2 YYDKDF (reference sequence). CDR3: CATSRYEYNEQFF. DNA for the CDR3: TGTGCCACCAGCAGGTATGAATACAATGAGCAGTTCTTC.

This chain uses TRBV4-2 with TRBJ2-7; perhaps TRBD2 as D (5 bases). Germline CDR1 reads LGHNA; CDR2 reads YNFKEQ. V was pared by 4 bases and J by 5 bases, with 15 bases between. This CDR3 has 14 residues. The CDR3 spells CASSLRTGWDEQYF. The CDR3 DNA follows: TGTGCCAGCAGCCTAAGGACGGGGTGGGACGAGCAGTACTTC.

V gene TRBV29-1 combines with J gene TRBJ2-7; no clear D gene. V lost 2 bases and J 4 bases, leaving 9 bases between the germline ends. CDR1 and CDR2 (germline): SQVTM, ANQGSEA. This CDR3 spans 12 amino acids. The CDR3 here is CSVELVGYEQYF. Written as DNA, the CDR3 is TGCAGCGTTGAATTGGTCGGGTACGAGCAGTACTTC.

The DNA of the CDR3 is TGTGCCACCAGCCAGGACAGGAACGAGCAGTACTTC. It specifies CATSQDRNEQYF. The chain recombines TRBV15 with TRBJ2-5, with 7 bases identical to TRBD1. The end of the DNA is better explained by TRBJ2-7, so the J call may be wrong. This CDR3 is built from 12 residues. Germline CDR1 reads LNHNV; CDR2 reads YYDKDF (reference sequence).

The chain uses TRBV4-2 and TRBJ2-2; D remains unclear. The CDR3 totals 17 residues. The V gene lost 0 bases and the J gene lost 1 base, with 12 bases spanning the gap. Germline lookup yields CDR1 LGHNA and CDR2 YNFKEQ. This CDR3 reads CASSQERWSLNTGELFF. The CDR3 bases are TGTGCCAGCAGCCAAGAAAGGTGGTCTTTGAACACCGGGGAGCTGTTTTTT.

This clone was recorded a few times. The chain carries TRBV15 and TRBJ2-2; possible D gene TRBD1, 6 bases. Per germline, CDR1 LNHNV and CDR2 YYDKDF (reference sequence). This CDR3 spans 15 amino acids. The V gene lost 8 bases and the J gene lost 5 bases, with 18 bases spanning the gap. The CDR3 DNA follows: TGTGCCACCGGTGGCAGGGGAAGGGCAACCGGGGAGCTGTTTTTT. Translating gives CATGGRGRATGELFF.

This chain's CDR3 is CASSPLTSGGVDTQYF. The CDR3 coding sequence is TGTGCCAGCAGTCCTCTGACTAGCGGGGGGGTAGATACGCAGTATTTT. The chain joins TRBV27 to TRBJ2-3; the match to TRBD2 covers 14 bases. The germline gives CDR1 MNHEY, CDR2 SMNVEV (reference sequence). Unmatched junction bases numbered 6, after V lost 5 bases and J lost 5 bases. This CDR3 comprises 16 residues.

This chain joins TRBV6-1 and TRBJ2-1; no reliable D call. The germline V gene has CDR1 MNHNS and CDR2 SASEGT. The CDR3 spans 12 residues. The V and J ends lost 6 bases and 4 bases respectively, with 7 bases between them. CDR3 residues: CASRSTYNEQFF. The CDR3 bases are TGTGCCAGCAGATCAACTTACAATGAGCAGTTCTTC.

The chain combines TRBV9 with TRBJ1-3; D remains unclear. Trimming took 3 bases from V and 0 from J, leaving 13 bases between them. The CDR3 has 16 amino acids. From germline, CDR1 is SGDLS and CDR2 YYNGEE. The CDR3 sequence is CASSAWGSYSGNTIYF. The CDR3 bases are TGTGCCAGCAGCGCGTGGGGTTCTTACTCTGGAAACACCATATATTTT. Drawing the rest from reference TRBV9 and TRBJ1-3, the complete variable domain is DSGVTQTPKHLITATGQRVTLRCSPRSGDLSVYWYQQSLDQGLQFLIQYYNGEERAKGNILERFSAQQFPDLHSELNLSSLELGDSALYFCASSAWGSYSGNTIYFGEGSWLTVV.

V gene TRBV30 combines with J gene TRBJ2-1; D gene unclear. The CDR3 covers 11 residues. The V gene lost 8 bases and the J gene lost 0 bases, with 5 bases spanning the gap. Germline V CDR1 and CDR2: GTSNPN, SVGIG (reference sequence). DNA for the CDR3: TGTGCCAAAAGCTCCTACAATGAGCAGTTCTTC. It is translated as CAKSSYNEQFF.

The chain carries TRBV27 and TRBJ2-7; D is perhaps TRBD1 or TRBD2 (5 bases each). V lost 5 bases and J lost 2, with 19 bases in between. Germline CDR1 is MNHEY and CDR2 is SMNVEV (reference sequence). CDR3 size: 16 residues. The CDR3 spells CASSPSFGTAAYEQYF. The DNA for the CDR3 is TGTGCCAGCAGTCCCTCATTCGGGACGGCAGCCTACGAGCAGTACTTC.

The chain uses TRBV14 and TRBJ2-1, with 7 bases fitting TRBD2. The CDR3 is made up of 15 amino acids. The J segment lost 3 bases and the V segment lost 4 bases, leaving 6 bases of the junction unmatched. CDR1 is SGHDN, CDR2 FVKESK, per germline. CDR3 nucleotide sequence: TGTGCCAGCAGCCCAAAGCGGGGTTACTACAATGAGCAGTTCTTC. Amino acids: CASSPKRGYYNEQFF.

In its sample, this clone was seen once. This chain links TRBV29-1 with TRBJ2-5; the D gene could be TRBD1 or TRBD2 (5 bases each). This CDR3 comprises 13 residues. The ends were cut back, 4 bases at V and 1 base at J, with 10 bases in the middle. CDR1 is SQVTM, CDR2 ANQGSEA, per germline. CDR3 bases: TGCAGCGTTGCGACGGGGACCCAAGAGACCCAGTACTTC. Its protein product is CSVATGTQETQYF.

The chain combines TRBV5-1 with TRBJ2-2, with a tentative D call TRBD1 (6 bases). The CDR3 is 15 amino acids. Trimming left V 2 bases short and J 2 bases short, with 10 bases between. In germline, CDR1 is SGHRS, CDR2 YFSETQ. DNA of the CDR3: TGCGCCAGCAGCTTTGGACAGCCAAACACCGGGGAGCTGTTTTTT. The encoded protein is CASSFGQPNTGELFF. Full variable domain (outside the CDR3, taken from reference TRBV5-1 and TRBJ2-2): KAGVTQTPRYLIKTRGQQVTLSCSPISGHRSVSWYQQTPGQGLQFLFEYFSETQRNKGNFPGRFSGRQFSNSRSEMNVSTLELGDSALYLCASSFGQPNTGELFFGEGSRLTVL.

The rearrangement joins TRBV19 to TRBJ2-7; possibly TRBD1 or TRBD2 for D (5 bases each). Germline V CDR1 and CDR2: LNHDA, SQIVND (reference sequence). Trimming removed 7 bases from V and 1 base from J, with 14 bases in between. This CDR3 has 14 amino acids. CDR3 DNA sequence: TGTGCCAGTAATGAGGATGGGGGATCCTACGAGCAGTACTTC. Translated: CASNEDGGSYEQYF.